The 13 T cell receptor beta chains below come from one sample, sequenced in a study of cytomegalovirus exposure and HLA in healthy donors (dated by TCRdb to 2015 to 2018). Receptors were amplified or captured by the immunoSEQ multiplex PCR assay. For the multiplex PCR, a mixture combining 60 forward primers for TCR Vbeta segments and 13 reverse primers for TCR Jbeta segments was used. The table was pulled from immuneACCESS by TCRdb, which kept in-frame rearrangements only. Such tables lose some clones; where checked, under half of the loss comes from unresolved V genes, and the rest has no known cause. In all, the sample holds 75,000 to 80,000 clones, and around 66% of those were seen once. The ten largest clonotypes hold 4.9% of the sample. Sequenced: PBMCs. These receptors were taken from a man aged 60 to 69 in good health and CMV-seropositive.

This clone has a count of ten or more. The chain carries TRBV2 and TRBJ1-1; 8 bases match TRBD1. The length of the CDR3 is 11 residues. The junction had 5 bases not matched to a gene; V was cut back by 10 bases and J by 7 bases. The germline V gene encodes CDR1 SNHLY and CDR2 FYNNEI. CDR3 coding DNA: TGTGCCACGGGACAGGAGGGTGAAGCTTTCTTT. It yields the protein CATGQEGEAFF.

The V call is TRBV7-2, the J call TRBJ1-2, with no clear D. This CDR3 spans 12 amino acids. Trimming removed 5 bases at V and 5 bases at J, with 9 bases between. The V gene's germline CDR1 is SGHTA and CDR2 FQGNSA. CDR3 bases: TGTGCCAGCAGCGACGACAAGTATGGCTACACCTTC. It translates to CASSDDKYGYTF.

The chain carries TRBV2 and TRBJ2-5, with a tentative D call TRBD2 (5 bases). The CDR3 runs to 15 residues. Germline V gene sequence: CDR1 SNHLY, CDR2 FYNNEI. The V and J ends lost 7 bases and 5 bases respectively, with 20 bases between them. This CDR3 reads CASMALLGVRETQYF. As DNA, the CDR3 is TGTGCCAGCATGGCTCTGCTCGGGGTCCGGGAGACCCAGTACTTC.

The rearrangement joins TRBV7-9 to TRBJ2-3, with 11 bases identical to TRBD2. The CDR3 consists of 16 residues. The V gene's germline CDR1 is SEHNR and CDR2 FQNEAQ (reference sequence). V lost 5 bases to trimming and J lost 3 bases; unmatched junction nucleotides: 7. The DNA for the CDR3 is TGTGCCAGCAGCCCGGGACTAGCGGTTGAGACAGATACGCAGTATTTT. Amino acids: CASSPGLAVETDTQYF.

The rearrangement joins TRBV7-9 to TRBJ2-1, with 11 bases that match TRBD2. V was pared by 3 bases and J by 7 bases, with 11 bases of the junction left unmatched. This CDR3 contains 17 residues. In germline, CDR1 is SEHNR, CDR2 FQNEAQ (reference sequence). CDR3 coding DNA: TGTGCCAGCAGCTTCCCTAGCGGGGGGACGAGTAAAAATGAGCAGTTCTTC. It specifies CASSFPSGGTSKNEQFF.

This chain joins TRBV2 and TRBJ2-6, with 11 positions matching TRBD1. Germline trimming cut 7 bases from V and 1 base from J; bases unmatched to any gene: 6. The CDR3 covers 17 residues. CDR1 is SNHLY, CDR2 FYNNEI, per germline. DNA for the CDR3: TGTGCCAGCAATCCGGGACAGGGGGGATCTGGGGCCAACGTCCTGACTTTC. Its translation: CASNPGQGGSGANVLTF. Full variable domain (remainder filled in from reference TRBV2 and TRBJ2-6): EPEVTQTPSHQVTQMGQEVILRCVPISNHLYFYWYRQILGQKVEFLVSFYNNEISEKSEIFDDQFSVERPDGSNFTLKIRSTKLEDSAMYFCASNPGQGGSGANVLTFGAGSRLTVL.

The gene calls are TRBV6-4 and TRBJ2-1; 7 bases are a match to TRBD1. CDR3 length equals 13 residues. Germline CDR1 is MRHNA and CDR2 is SNTAGT. CDR3 region: CDIDRDADNEQFF. For the CDR3, the DNA is TGTGACATAGACAGGGACGCGGACAATGAGCAGTTCTTC.

This sequence joins TRBV5-1 and TRBJ2-3; 14 nucleotides agree with TRBD2. Looked up from germline, CDR1 is SGHRS and CDR2 is YFSETQ. The length of the CDR3 is 18 residues. With V trimmed by 3 bases and J by 0 bases, 6 bases remained unmatched. The CDR3 loop reads CASSSRLAGGPSTDTQYF. CDR3 bases: TGCGCCAGCAGCTCCCGACTAGCGGGGGGGCCTAGCACAGATACGCAGTATTTT.

CDR3 loop: CASSMRAVNEKLFF. The DNA of the CDR3 is TGTGCCAGTAGTATGAGGGCGGTTAATGAAAAACTGTTTTTT. The chain uses TRBV19 and TRBJ1-4; D gene unclear. The germline V gene encodes CDR1 LNHDA and CDR2 SQIVND (reference sequence). The V end was cut by 3 bases, the J end by 4 bases, with 9 bases between. The CDR3 covers 14 residues.

The gene calls are TRBV28 and TRBJ1-4, with 9 positions matching TRBD1. This CDR3 is 15 amino acids long. CDR1 is MDHEN, CDR2 SYDVKM, per germline. The trim removed 4 bases at V and 6 bases at J, leaving 6 bases unmatched. DNA for the CDR3: TGTGCCAGCAGTTCGCCGGGACAGGGTGATGAAAAACTGTTTTTT. Protein sequence: CASSSPGQGDEKLFF.

The chain has TRBV7-8 and TRBJ1-1; D is undetermined. The CDR3 has 13 residues. V gave up 6 bases and J gave up 7 bases, with 15 bases separating them. Germline-derived CDR1 and CDR2 are SGHVS and FQNEAQ. The CDR3 coding sequence is TGTGCCAGCAGATCCGTGAGGGATGGTGAAGCTTTCTTT. Translation: CASRSVRDGEAFF.

The rearrangement links TRBV30 to TRBJ2-1; 11 bases align to TRBD1. From germline, CDR1 is GTSNPN and CDR2 SVGIG (reference sequence). V trimming: 5 bases; J trimming: 9 bases; junction bases outside the gene matches: 6. This CDR3 contains 13 residues. This CDR3 is CAWAGTGGREQFF. CDR3 sequence (DNA): TGTGCCTGGGCCGGGACAGGGGGACGTGAGCAGTTCTTC.

V is TRBV28 and J is TRBJ2-1, with D unclear. V was pared by 7 bases and J by 4 bases, with 14 bases between. The CDR3 totals 14 residues. Germline CDR1 reads MDHEN; CDR2 reads SYDVKM. CDR3 region: CASTIGSFYNEQFF. The CDR3 coding sequence is TGTGCCAGCACCATCGGGTCTTTTTACAATGAGCAGTTCTTC.